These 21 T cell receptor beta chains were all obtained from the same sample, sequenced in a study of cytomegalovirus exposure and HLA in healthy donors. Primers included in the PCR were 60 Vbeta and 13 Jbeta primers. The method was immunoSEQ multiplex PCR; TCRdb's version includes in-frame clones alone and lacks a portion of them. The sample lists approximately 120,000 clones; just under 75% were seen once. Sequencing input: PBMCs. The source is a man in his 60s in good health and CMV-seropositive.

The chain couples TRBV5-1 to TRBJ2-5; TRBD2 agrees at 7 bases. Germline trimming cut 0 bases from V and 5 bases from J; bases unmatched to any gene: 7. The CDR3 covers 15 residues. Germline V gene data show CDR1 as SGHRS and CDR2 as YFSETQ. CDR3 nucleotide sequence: TGCGCCAGCAGCTTGGTGGCTAGCGGAGGGGAGACCCAGTACTTC. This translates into CASSLVASGGETQYF.

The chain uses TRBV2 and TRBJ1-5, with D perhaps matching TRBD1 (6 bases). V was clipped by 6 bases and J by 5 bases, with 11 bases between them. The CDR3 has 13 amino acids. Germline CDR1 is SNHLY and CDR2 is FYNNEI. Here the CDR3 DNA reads TGTGCCAGCAGGTTAGGGGGAGATCAGCCCCAGCATTTT. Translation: CASRLGGDQPQHF.

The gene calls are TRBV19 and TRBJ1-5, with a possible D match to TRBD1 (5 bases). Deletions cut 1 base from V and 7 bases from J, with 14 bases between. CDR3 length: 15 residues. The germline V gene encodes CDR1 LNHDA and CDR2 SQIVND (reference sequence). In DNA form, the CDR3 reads TGTGCCAGTAGTATAGGCAGGGCCCAACAGCAGCCCCAGCATTTT. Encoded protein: CASSIGRAQQQPQHF.

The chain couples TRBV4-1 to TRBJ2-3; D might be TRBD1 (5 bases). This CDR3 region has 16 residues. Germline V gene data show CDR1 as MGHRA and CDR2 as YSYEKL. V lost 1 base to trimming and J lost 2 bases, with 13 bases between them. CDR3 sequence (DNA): TGCGCCAGCAGCCAAGGAGAGGCGGACAACACAGATACGCAGTATTTT. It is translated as CASSQGEADNTDTQYF.

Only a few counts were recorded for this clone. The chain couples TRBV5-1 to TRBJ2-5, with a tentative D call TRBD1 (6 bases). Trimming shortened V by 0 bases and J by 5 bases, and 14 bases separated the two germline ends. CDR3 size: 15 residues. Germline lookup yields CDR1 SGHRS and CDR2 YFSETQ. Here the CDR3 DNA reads TGCGCCAGCAGCTTGGGGACAGCCCTCGGGGAGACCCAGTACTTC. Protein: CASSLGTALGETQYF.

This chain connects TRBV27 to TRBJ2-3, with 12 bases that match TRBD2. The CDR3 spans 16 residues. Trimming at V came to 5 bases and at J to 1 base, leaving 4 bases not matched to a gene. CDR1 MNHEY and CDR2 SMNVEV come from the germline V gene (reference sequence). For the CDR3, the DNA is TGTGCCAGCAGTCGTCGACTAGCGGGGGGCACAGATACGCAGTATTTT. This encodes CASSRRLAGGTDTQYF.

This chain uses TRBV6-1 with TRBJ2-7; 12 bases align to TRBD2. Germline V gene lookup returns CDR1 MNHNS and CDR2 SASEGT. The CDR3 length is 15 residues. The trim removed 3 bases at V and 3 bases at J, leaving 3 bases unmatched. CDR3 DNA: TGTGCCAGCAGTGAGAGACTAGCGGGGGACTACGAGCAGTACTTC. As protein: CASSERLAGDYEQYF.

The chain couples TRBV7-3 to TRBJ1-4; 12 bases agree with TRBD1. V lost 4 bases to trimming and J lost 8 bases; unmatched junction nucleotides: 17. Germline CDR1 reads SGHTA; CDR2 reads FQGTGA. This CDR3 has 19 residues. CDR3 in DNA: TGTGCCAGCAGCTACACCCCCGGGACAGGGGGCTGGTGTTGGGAAAAACTGTTTTTT. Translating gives CASSYTPGTGGWCWEKLFF.

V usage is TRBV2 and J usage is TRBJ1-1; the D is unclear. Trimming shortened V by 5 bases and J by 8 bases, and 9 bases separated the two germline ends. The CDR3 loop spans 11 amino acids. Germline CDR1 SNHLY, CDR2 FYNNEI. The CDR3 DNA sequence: TGTGCCAGCAGTTTGTACTGGGAAGCTTTCTTT. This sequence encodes CASSLYWEAFF.

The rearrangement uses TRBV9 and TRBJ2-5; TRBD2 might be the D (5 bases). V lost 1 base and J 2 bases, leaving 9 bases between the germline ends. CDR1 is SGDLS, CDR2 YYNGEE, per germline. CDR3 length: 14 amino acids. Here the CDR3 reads CASSVQAGQETQYF. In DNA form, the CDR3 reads TGTGCCAGCAGCGTACAGGCGGGTCAAGAGACCCAGTACTTC.

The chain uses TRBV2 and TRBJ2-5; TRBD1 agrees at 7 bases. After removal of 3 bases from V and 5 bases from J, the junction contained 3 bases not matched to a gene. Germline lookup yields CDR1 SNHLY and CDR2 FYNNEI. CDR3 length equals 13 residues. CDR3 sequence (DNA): TGTGCCAGCAGTGACGGACAGGTTGAGACCCAGTACTTC. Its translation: CASSDGQVETQYF.

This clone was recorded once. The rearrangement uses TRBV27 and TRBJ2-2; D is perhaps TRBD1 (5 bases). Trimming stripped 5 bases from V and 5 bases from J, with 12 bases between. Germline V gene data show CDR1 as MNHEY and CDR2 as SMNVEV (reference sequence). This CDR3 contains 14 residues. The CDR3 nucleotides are TGTGCCAGCAGTCCGTTGACAGTTACCGGGGAGCTGTTTTTT. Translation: CASSPLTVTGELFF.

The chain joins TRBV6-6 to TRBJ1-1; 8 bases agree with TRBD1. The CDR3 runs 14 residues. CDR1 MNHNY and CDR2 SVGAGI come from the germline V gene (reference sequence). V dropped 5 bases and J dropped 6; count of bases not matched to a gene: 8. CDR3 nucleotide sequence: TGTGCCAGCAGTACGGGCCAGGGGGCCTCTGAAGCTTTCTTT. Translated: CASSTGQGASEAFF.

CDR3: CASSSDQQGLVVADTQYF. In DNA form, the CDR3 reads TGTGCCAGCAGCTCAGACCAGCAGGGGTTGGTAGTGGCAGATACGCAGTATTTT. The chain is built from TRBV7-9 and TRBJ2-3; maybe TRBD1 (6 bases). V was clipped by 4 bases and J by 4 bases, with 24 bases between them. The CDR3 runs 18 residues. The germline CDR1 and CDR2 sequences are SEHNR and FQNEAQ (reference sequence).

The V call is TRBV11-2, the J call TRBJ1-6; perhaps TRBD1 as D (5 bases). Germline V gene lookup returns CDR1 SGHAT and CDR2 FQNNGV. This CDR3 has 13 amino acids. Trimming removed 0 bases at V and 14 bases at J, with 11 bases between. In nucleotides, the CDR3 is TGTGCCAGCAGCTTAGACAGGCGGGGGGCCCTCCACTTT. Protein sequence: CASSLDRRGALHF.

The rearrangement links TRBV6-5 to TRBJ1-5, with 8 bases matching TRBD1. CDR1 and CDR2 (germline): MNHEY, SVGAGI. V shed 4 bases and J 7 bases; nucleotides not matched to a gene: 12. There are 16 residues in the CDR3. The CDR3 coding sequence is TGTGCCAGCAGTTCCTCCATAGGACAGGGCGGACAGCCCCAGCATTTT. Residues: CASSSSIGQGGQPQHF.

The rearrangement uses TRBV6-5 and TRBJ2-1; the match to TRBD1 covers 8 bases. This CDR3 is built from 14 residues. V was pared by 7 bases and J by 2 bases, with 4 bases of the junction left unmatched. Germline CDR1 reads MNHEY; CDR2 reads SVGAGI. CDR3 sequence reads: CASKIQGAYNEQFF. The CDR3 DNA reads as TGTGCCAGCAAAATACAGGGGGCCTACAATGAGCAGTTCTTC.

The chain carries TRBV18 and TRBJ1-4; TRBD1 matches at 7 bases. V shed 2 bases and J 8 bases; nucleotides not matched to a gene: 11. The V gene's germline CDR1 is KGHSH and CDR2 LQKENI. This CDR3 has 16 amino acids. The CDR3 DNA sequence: TGTGCCAGCTCACCAAAGGGACAGCTAGCAGGGGAAAAACTGTTTTTT. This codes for CASSPKGQLAGEKLFF. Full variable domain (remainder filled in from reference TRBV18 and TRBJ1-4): NAGVMQNPRHLVRRRGQEARLRCSPMKGHSHVYWYRQLPEEGLKFMVYLQKENIIDESGMPKERFSAEFPKEGPSILRIQQVVRGDSAAYFCASSPKGQLAGEKLFFGSGTQLSVL.

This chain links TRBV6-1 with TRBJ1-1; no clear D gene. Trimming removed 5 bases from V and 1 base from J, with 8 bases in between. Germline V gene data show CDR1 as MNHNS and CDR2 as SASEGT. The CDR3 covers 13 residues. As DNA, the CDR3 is TGTGCCAGCAGTCCTCAGGAGAACACTGAAGCTTTCTTT. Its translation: CASSPQENTEAFF.

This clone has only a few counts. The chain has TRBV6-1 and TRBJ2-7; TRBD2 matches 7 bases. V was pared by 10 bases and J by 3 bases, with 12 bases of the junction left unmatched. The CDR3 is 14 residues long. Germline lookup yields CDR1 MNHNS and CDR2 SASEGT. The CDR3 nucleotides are TGTGCCACCGGGGGGTCGGTTAATTTCTACGAGCAGTACTTC. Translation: CATGGSVNFYEQYF.

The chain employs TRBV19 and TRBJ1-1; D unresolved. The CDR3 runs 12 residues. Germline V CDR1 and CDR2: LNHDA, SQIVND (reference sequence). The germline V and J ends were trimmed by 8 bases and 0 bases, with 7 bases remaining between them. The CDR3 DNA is TGTGCCAGTTGTGCGGTGAACACTGAAGCTTTCTTT. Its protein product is CASCAVNTEAFF. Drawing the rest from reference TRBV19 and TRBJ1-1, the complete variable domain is DGGITQSPKYLFRKEGQNVTLSCEQNLNHDAMYWYRQDPGQGLRLIYYSQIVNDFQKGDIAEGYSVSREKKESFPLTVTSAQKNPTAFYLCASCAVNTEAFFGQGTRLTVV.